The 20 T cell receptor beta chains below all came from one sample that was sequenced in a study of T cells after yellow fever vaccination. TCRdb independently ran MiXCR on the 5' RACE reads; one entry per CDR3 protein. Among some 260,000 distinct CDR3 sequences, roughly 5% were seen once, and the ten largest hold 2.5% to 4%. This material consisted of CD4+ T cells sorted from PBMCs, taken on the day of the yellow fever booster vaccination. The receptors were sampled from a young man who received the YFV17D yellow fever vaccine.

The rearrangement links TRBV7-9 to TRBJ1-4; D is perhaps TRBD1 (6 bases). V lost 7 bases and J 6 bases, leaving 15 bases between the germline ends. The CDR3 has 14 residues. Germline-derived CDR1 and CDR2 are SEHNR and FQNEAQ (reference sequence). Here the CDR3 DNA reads TGTGCCAGCACCCCGCGGGGGCGGGATGAAAAACTGTTTTTT. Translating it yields CASTPRGRDEKLFF.

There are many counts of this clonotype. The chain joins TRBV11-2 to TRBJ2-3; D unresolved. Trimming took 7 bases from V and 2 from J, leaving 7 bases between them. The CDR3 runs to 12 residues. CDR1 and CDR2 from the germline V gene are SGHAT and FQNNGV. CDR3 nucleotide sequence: TGTGCCAGCACCCTTTACACAGATACGCAGTATTTT. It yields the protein CASTLYTDTQYF.

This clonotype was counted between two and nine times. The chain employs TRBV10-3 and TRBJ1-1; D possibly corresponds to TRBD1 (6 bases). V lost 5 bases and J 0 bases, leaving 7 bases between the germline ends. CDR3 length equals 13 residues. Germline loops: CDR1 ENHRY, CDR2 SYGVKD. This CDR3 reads CAISQGMNTEAFF. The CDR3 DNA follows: TGTGCCATCAGTCAGGGGATGAACACTGAAGCTTTCTTT.

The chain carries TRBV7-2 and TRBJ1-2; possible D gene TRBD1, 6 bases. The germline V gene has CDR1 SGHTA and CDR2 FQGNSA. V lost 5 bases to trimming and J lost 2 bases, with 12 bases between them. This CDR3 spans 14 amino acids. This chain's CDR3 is CASSGDRRNYGYTF. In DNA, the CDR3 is TGTGCCAGCAGCGGCGACAGGAGAAACTATGGCTACACCTTC.

CDR3 protein: CASNPGQGLDGNTIYF. The CDR3, as DNA: TGTGCCAGCAACCCAGGACAGGGCCTGGATGGAAACACCATATATTTT. The genes are TRBV7-9 and TRBJ1-3, with 8 positions matching TRBD1. The V gene's germline CDR1 is SEHNR and CDR2 FQNEAQ (reference sequence). After removal of 7 bases from V and 3 bases from J, the junction contained 11 bases not matched to a gene. The CDR3 totals 16 residues.

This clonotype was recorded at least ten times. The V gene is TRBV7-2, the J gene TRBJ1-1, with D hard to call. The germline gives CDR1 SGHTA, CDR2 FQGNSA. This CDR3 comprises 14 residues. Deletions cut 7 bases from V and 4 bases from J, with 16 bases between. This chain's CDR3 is CASTPSSFGTEAFF. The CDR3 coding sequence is TGTGCCAGCACCCCGTCGTCCTTTGGCACTGAAGCTTTCTTT.

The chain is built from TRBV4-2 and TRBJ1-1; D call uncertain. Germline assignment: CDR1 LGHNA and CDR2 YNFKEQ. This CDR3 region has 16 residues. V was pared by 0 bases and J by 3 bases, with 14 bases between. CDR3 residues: CASSQDRSPRDTEAFF. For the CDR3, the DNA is TGTGCCAGCAGCCAAGATCGATCCCCCAGAGACACTGAAGCTTTCTTT.

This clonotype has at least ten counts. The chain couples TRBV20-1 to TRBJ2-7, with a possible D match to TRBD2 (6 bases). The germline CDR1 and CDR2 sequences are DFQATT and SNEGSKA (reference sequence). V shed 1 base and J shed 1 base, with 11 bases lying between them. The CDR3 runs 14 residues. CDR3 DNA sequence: TGCAGTGCTAGAGTTGGGGGGATGTCCTACGAGCAGTACTTC. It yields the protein CSARVGGMSYEQYF.

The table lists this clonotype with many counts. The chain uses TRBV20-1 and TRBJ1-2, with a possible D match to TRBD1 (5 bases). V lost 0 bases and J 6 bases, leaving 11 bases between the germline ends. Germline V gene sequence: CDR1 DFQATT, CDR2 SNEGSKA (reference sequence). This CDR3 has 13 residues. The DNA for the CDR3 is TGCAGTGCTAGAGACTGGGGGAGGGATGGCTACACCTTC. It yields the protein CSARDWGRDGYTF.

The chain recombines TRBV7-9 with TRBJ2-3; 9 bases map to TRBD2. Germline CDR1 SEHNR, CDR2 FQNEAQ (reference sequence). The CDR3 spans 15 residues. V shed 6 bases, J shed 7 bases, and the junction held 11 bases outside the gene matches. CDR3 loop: CASRSLRGGPNTQYF. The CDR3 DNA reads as TGTGCCAGCAGGTCCCTGCGGGGGGGCCCGAATACGCAGTATTTT.

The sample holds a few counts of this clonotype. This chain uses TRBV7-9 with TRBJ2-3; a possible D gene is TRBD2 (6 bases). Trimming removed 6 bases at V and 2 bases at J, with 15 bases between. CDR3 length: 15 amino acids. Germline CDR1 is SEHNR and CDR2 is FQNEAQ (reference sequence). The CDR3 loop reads CASSPTGGNTDTQYF. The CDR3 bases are TGTGCCAGCAGTCCGACCGGGGGTAACACAGATACGCAGTATTTT. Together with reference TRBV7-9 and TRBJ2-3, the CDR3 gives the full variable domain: DTGVSQNPRHKITKRGQNVTFRCDPISEHNRLYWYRQTLGQGPEFLTYFQNEAQLEKSRLLSDRFSAERPKGSFSTLEIQRTEQGDSAMYLCASSPTGGNTDTQYFGPGTRLTVL.

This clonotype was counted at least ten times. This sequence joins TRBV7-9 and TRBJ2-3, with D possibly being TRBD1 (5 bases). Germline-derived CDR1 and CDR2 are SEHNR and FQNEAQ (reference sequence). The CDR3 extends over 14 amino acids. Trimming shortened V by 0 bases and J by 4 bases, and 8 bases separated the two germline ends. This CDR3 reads CASSLAGLSDTQYF. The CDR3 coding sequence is TGTGCCAGCAGCTTAGCGGGGCTGTCAGATACGCAGTATTTT.

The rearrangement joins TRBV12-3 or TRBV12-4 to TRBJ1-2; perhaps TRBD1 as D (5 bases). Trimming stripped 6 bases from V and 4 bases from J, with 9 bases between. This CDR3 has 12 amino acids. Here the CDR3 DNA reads TGTGCCAGCAGCGGGACTGGCTATGGCTACACCTTC. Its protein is CASSGTGYGYTF.

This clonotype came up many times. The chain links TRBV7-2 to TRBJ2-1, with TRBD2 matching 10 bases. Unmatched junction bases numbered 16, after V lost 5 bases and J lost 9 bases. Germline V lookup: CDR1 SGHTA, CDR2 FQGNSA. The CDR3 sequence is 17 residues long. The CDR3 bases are TGTGCCAGCAGCCTGGATGGACTAGCGGCTTCCATGGGTGAGCAGTTCTTC. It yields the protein CASSLDGLAASMGEQFF.

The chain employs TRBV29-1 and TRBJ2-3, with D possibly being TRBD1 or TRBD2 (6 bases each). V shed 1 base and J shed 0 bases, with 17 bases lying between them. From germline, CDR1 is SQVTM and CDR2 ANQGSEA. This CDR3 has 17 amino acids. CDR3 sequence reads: CSVEGSPGEVSTDTQYF. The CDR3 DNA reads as TGCAGCGTTGAAGGCTCCCCAGGGGAGGTGAGCACAGATACGCAGTATTTT.

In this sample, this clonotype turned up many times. The DNA for the CDR3 is TGCAGTGCCGAAACGGACAGGGAAGAGACCCAGTACTTC. Translated: CSAETDREETQYF. This rearrangement joins TRBV20-1 to TRBJ2-5, with 8 bases identical to TRBD1. The CDR3 is 13 residues long. Germline V gene sequence: CDR1 DFQATT, CDR2 SNEGSKA (reference sequence). V lost 6 bases and J lost 3; bases outside the gene matches: 6.

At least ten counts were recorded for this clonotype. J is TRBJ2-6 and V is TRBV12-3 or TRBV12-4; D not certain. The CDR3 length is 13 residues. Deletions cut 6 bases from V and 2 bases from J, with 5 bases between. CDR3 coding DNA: TGTGCCAGCAGGGTCCCTGGGGCCAACGTCCTGACTTTC. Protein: CASRVPGANVLTF.

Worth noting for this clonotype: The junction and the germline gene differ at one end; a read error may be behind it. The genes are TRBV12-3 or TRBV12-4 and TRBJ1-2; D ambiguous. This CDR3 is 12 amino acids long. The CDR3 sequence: CASSLINYGHTF. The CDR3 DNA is TGTGCCAGCAGCCTTATTAACTATGGCCACACCTTC.

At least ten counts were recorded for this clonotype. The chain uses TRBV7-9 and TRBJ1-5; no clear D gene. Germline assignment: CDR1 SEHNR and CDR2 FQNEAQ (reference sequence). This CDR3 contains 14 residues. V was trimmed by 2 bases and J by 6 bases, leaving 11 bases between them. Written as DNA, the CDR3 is TGTGCCAGCAGCTTATTGGACCCCCCTCAGCCCCAGCATTTT. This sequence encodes CASSLLDPPQPQHF.

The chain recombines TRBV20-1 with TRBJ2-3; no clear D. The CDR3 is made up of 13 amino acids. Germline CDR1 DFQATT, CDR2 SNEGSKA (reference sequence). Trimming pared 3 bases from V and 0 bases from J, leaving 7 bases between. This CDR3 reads CSASAESTDTQYF. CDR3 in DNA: TGCAGTGCTAGCGCGGAGAGCACAGATACGCAGTATTTT.